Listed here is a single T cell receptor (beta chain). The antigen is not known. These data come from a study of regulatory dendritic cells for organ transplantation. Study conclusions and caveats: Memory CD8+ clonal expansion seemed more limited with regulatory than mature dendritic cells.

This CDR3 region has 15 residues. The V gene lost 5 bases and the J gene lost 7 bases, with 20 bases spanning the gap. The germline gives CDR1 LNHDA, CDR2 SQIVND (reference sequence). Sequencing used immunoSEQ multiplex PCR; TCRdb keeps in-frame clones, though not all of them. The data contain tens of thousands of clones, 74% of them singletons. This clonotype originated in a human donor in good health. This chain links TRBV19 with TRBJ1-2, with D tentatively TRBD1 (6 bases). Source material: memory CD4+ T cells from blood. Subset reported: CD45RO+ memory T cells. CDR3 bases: TGTGCCAGTAGTCCCGGGGACACCGGGAGGGGTGGCTACACCTTC. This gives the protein CASSPGDTGRGGYTF.